This T cell receptor (beta chain) was captured by sequencing in a study of shared clonotypes between healthy human individuals. Across the study: Donors were a couple of women and a few men aged 18 to 49.

Germline V gives CDR1 SGHAT, CDR2 FQDESV (reference sequence). This CDR3 has 13 amino acids. Trimming shortened V by 2 bases and J by 9 bases, and 13 bases separated the two germline ends. The data were produced by immunoSEQ multiplex PCR, yet TCRdb's version contains in-frame clones alone and is incomplete. The sample has 2.3 million or so clones; approximately 95% are singletons. The sample comprised naive CD4+ T cells from PBMCs. The subset is: CD45RA+ positively selected. This sequence joins TRBV11-1 and TRBJ1-1, with D unresolved. This sequence originates from a man between 18 and 35 years old in good health. Some clones in this sample may be carry-over from other donors' samples. CDR3 coding DNA: TGTGCCAGCAGCTTATCCGGGCTTCCCAAAGCTTTCTTT. This codes for CASSLSGLPKAFF.